Listed below are T cell receptor beta chains from one sample, sequenced in a study of radiotherapy plus CTLA-4 blockade in lung cancer. Data came from immunoSEQ multiplex PCR; TCRdb stores just in-frame clones and leaves some out. Of 55,000 to 70,000 clones listed, under 80% are singletons. This sample comprised peripheral blood, obtained from a patient treated with radiotherapy plus ipilimumab. The receptor set was obtained from a human donor with non-small cell lung cancer who had a complete response to radiotherapy plus ipilimumab. Each CDR3 is given with its conserved first and last residue. The D gene is left open where the match is weak. The size field is filled for only some rows; it gives once, few, many or a size class.

>TRBV4-1|TRBJ1-4|13|-|TRBD1
CASSQDPGGKLFF
TGCGCCAGCAGCCAAGACCCAGGGGGCAAACTGTTTTTT
>TRBV7-8|TRBJ1-5|17|-|-
CASSHTGLKQLNQPQHF
TGTGCCAGCAGCCACACAGGGTTAAAGCAGCTAAATCAGCCCCAGCATTTT
>TRBV29-1|TRBJ2-4|13|-|-
CSVEMNRGGHRYF
TGCAGCGTTGAAATGAACAGGGGGGGCCATCGGTACTTC
>TRBV14|TRBJ1-1|18|once|-
CASSHYREGGLGNTEAFF
TGTGCCAGCAGCCACTACAGGGAAGGAGGCCTGGGAAACACTGAAGCTTTCTTT
>TRBV7-2|TRBJ2-5|12|once|-
CASSLLARTQYF
TGTGCCAGCAGCTTATTAGCTCGGACCCAGTACTTC
>TRBV29-1|TRBJ1-2|13|-|-
CSVLRGLGYGYTF
TGCAGCGTTTTGAGAGGGCTGGGCTATGGCTACACCTTC
>TRBV9|TRBJ2-2|16|-|-
CASSPSLRSDTGELFF
TGTGCCAGCAGCCCCTCATTGAGGAGTGACACCGGGGAGCTGTTTTTT
>TRBV18|TRBJ2-7|16|-|-
CASSPRVGLTLYEQYF
TGTGCCAGCTCACCAAGAGTTGGACTCACACTCTACGAGCAGTACTTC
>TRBV18|TRBJ1-1|16|-|TRBD1
CASSPFGRTGGTEAFF
TGTGCCAGCTCACCCTTTGGTAGGACAGGGGGCACTGAAGCTTTCTTT
>TRBV5-4|TRBJ2-5|14|once|TRBD1
CASSNDRGGITQYF
TGTGCCAGCAGCAACGACAGGGGGGGAATCACCCAGTACTTC
>TRBV6-4|TRBJ2-2|15|-|TRBD2
CASSVKAGVTGELFF
TGTGCCAGCAGTGTCAAGGCGGGGGTCACCGGGGAGCTGTTTTTT
>TRBV7-9|TRBJ1-5|13|-|TRBD1
CASSSEGAQPQHF
TGTGCCAGCAGCTCGGAGGGGGCTCAGCCCCAGCATTTT
>TRBV19|TRBJ2-3|15|-|-
CASTSDHRETDTQYF
TGTGCCAGTACCTCGGATCACCGGGAGACAGATACGCAGTATTTT
>TRBV7-2|TRBJ2-1|16|-|-
CASSSRGGAYYNEQFF
TGTGCCAGCAGCTCGAGAGGGGGAGCTTATTACAATGAGCAGTTCTTC
>TRBV6-4|TRBJ2-5|13|-|-
CASSERGGGTQYF
TGTGCCAGCAGTGAAAGGGGAGGGGGGACCCAGTACTTC
>TRBV27|TRBJ2-1|16|-|TRBD1
CASSRQGAVSYNEQFF
TGTGCCAGCAGTCGACAGGGGGCGGTCTCCTACAATGAGCAGTTCTTC
>TRBV5-1|TRBJ2-1|15|once|-
CASSRGNLPDNEQFF
TGCGCCAGCAGCCGAGGTAACCTCCCTGACAATGAGCAGTTCTTC
>TRBV18|TRBJ2-4|16|few|TRBD1
CASSPRDRLAKNIQYF
TGTGCCAGCTCACCCCGGGACAGACTAGCCAAAAACATTCAGTACTTC
>TRBV5-6|TRBJ2-1|16|-|-
CASSLGGGDSWNEQFF
TGTGCCAGCAGCTTGGGAGGAGGGGACTCGTGGAATGAGCAGTTCTTC
>TRBV28|TRBJ2-5|14|-|-
CASTLVGAQETQYF
TGTGCCAGCACCTTAGTGGGGGCCCAAGAGACCCAGTACTTC
>TRBV27|TRBJ1-1|15|-|-
CASSLSRTRATEAFF
TGTGCCAGCAGTTTATCACGGACTCGGGCCACTGAAGCTTTCTTT
>TRBV4-3|TRBJ1-6|15|-|TRBD1
CASNHGGQGYSPLHF
TGCGCCAGCAACCATGGGGGACAGGGTTATTCACCCCTCCACTTT
>TRBV5-1|TRBJ2-2|13|-|-
CASSFEGTGELFF
TGCGCCAGCAGCTTTGAGGGCACCGGGGAGCTGTTTTTT
>TRBV25-1|TRBJ2-7|14|-|-
CASSESGTLYEQYF
TGTGCCAGCAGTGAATCTGGCACCCTCTACGAGCAGTACTTC
>TRBV29-1|TRBJ2-5|15|few|-
CSAVKSRQIQETQYF
TGCAGCGCCGTTAAGTCCCGACAGATCCAAGAGACCCAGTACTTC
>TRBV28|TRBJ2-5|12|-|-
CASSFTQETQYF
TGTGCCAGCAGTTTCACACAGGAGACCCAGTACTTC
>TRBV10-3|TRBJ2-1|14|-|-
CAIRTSVTNNEQFF
TGTGCCATCCGAACTAGTGTTACGAACAATGAGCAGTTCTTC
>TRBV2|TRBJ2-3|16|-|TRBD2
CASSMGSGFSTDTQYF
TGTGCCAGCAGCATGGGTAGCGGGTTTAGCACAGATACGCAGTATTTT
>TRBV12-5|TRBJ2-5|14|-|TRBD2
CASGARGLAETQYF
TGTGCTAGTGGCGCCCGGGGACTAGCAGAGACCCAGTACTTC
>TRBV2|TRBJ2-1|16|-|-
CASSEARGFTYNEQFF
TGTGCCAGCAGTGAAGCTAGGGGGTTTACCTACAATGAGCAGTTCTTC
>TRBV9|TRBJ2-3|18|once|-
CASSVVVAGRGKTDTQYF
TGTGCCAGCAGCGTAGTAGTTGCGGGACGAGGTAAGACAGATACGCAGTATTTT
>TRBV6-5|TRBJ1-6|14|-|TRBD1
CASQRGTDNSPLHF
TGTGCCAGTCAAAGGGGGACAGATAATTCACCCCTCCACTTT
>TRBV29-1|TRBJ1-2|13|-|TRBD1
CSAKAGTGYGYTF
TGCAGCGCTAAAGCCGGGACAGGCTATGGCTACACCTTC
>TRBV14|TRBJ1-4|14|-|-
CASSHSGTNEKLFF
TGTGCCAGCAGCCATAGCGGGACTAATGAAAAACTGTTTTTT
>TRBV2|TRBJ1-1|13|-|TRBD1
CASTQGENTEAFF
TGTGCCAGCACCCAGGGGGAGAACACTGAAGCTTTCTTT